The T cell receptor (beta chain) under discussion was sequenced for a study of immune characterization of retroperitoneal liposarcoma. This clonotype occurred a few times. TCRdb re-derived calls from the PCR reads in MiXCR, one entry per CDR3 protein. Altogether 12,000 or so distinct CDR3 sequences are present, over 25% being singletons, with the ten largest covering around 9.8%. V was shortened by 5 bases and J by 5 bases, with 17 bases between the two germline ends. The CDR3 runs 15 residues. Germline lookup yields CDR1 WNHNN and CDR2 SYGVQD (reference sequence). Input material: tumor tissue. The receptor was derived from a female donor with retroperitoneal liposarcoma. This chain joins TRBV10-1 and TRBJ2-3; maybe TRBD1 (6 bases). The CDR3 spells CASSRSGDTRDTQYF. In nucleotides, the CDR3 is TGCGCCAGCAGTCGGAGTGGGGACACAAGAGATACGCAGTATTTT.